This T cell receptor beta chain was identified in a study of T-cell memory formation after mild COVID-19. Across the whole study: Largely, the TCR clusters proved donor specific. Study findings and constraints: Day 15 to 85 contracting clones showed balanced CD4/CD8; later expanders leaned CD4+.

This clonotype was counted only a few times. As yet, its antigen is unknown. TCRalpha and TCRbeta libraries used 5'RACE with constant-segment primers and UMIs. A single record per CDR3 protein comes from TCRdb applying MiXCR to the 5' RACE reads. The table lists around 60,000 distinct CDR3 sequences, 8% to 10% of them singletons. Sequencing used PBMCs or a T cell subset sorted from them (not recorded which). This sequence originates from a young man who had mild COVID-19 (a few samples of this study predate the infection). Cell type and time point are not known.

In DNA, the CDR3 is TGCGCCAGCAGCCAGGGAATTCGGGAGACCCAGTACTTC. This translates into CASSQGIRETQYF. This chain connects TRBV4-1 to TRBJ2-5; D not resolved. CDR1 is MGHRA and CDR2 is YSYEKL in the germline V gene. The V gene lost 3 bases and the J gene lost 5 bases, with 10 bases spanning the gap. The CDR3 runs 13 residues.